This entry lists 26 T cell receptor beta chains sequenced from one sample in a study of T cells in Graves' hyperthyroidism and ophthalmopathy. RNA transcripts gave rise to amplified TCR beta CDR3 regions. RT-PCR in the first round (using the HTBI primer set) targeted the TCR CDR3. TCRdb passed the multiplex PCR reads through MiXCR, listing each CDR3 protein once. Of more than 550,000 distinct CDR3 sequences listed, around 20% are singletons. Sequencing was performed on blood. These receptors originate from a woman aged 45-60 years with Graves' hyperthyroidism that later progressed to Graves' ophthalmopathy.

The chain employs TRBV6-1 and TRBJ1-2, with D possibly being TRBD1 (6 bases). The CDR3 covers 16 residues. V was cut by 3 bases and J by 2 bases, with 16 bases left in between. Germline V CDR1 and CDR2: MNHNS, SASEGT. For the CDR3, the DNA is TGTGCCAGCAGTGATGACTGGGACAAGTCCAACTATGGCTACACCTTC. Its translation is CASSDDWDKSNYGYTF.

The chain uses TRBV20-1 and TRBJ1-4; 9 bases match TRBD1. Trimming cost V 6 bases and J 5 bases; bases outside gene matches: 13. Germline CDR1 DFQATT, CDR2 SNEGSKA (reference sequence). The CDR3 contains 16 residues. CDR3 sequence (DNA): TGCAGTGCGGACCTTCTCGGGGACAGGGCCAATGAAAAACTGTTTTTT. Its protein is CSADLLGDRANEKLFF.

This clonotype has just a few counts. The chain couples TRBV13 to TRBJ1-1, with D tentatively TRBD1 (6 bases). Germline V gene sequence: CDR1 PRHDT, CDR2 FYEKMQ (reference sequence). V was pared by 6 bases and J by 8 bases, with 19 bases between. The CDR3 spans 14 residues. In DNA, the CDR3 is TGTGCCAGCAGTTCGGCGGGGGCCATAAAAGAAGCTTTCTTT. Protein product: CASSSAGAIKEAFF.

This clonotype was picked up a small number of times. The CDR3 nucleotides read TGTGCCACCAGCAGCGACAGCACCTACGAGCAGTACTTC. Amino acid sequence: CATSSDSTYEQYF. This chain connects TRBV15 to TRBJ2-7; D is possibly TRBD1 (5 bases). Germline V CDR1 and CDR2: LNHNV, YYDKDF (reference sequence). The CDR3 has 13 amino acids. V dropped 3 bases and J dropped 2 bases, with 8 bases sitting between them.

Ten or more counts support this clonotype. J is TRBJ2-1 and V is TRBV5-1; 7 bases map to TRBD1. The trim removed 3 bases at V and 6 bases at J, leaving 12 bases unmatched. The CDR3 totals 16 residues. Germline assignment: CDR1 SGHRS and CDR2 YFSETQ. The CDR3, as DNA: TGCGCCAGCAGCTCCCCTACAGGGGTGGTGGGCAATGAGCAGTTCTTC. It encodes CASSSPTGVVGNEQFF.

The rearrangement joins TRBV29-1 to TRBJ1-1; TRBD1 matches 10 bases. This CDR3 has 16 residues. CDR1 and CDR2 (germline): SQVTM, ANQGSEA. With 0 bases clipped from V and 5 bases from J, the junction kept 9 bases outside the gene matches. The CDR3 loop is CSVEDQRQGATTEAFF. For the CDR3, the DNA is TGCAGCGTTGAAGATCAGCGACAGGGGGCGACGACTGAAGCTTTCTTT.

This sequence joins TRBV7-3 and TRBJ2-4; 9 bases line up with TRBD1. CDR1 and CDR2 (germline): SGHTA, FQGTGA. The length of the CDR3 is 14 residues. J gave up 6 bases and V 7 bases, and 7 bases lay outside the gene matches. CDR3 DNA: TGTGCCAGCACCCGTTGGGGACAGGGAAACATTCAGTACTTC. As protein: CASTRWGQGNIQYF.

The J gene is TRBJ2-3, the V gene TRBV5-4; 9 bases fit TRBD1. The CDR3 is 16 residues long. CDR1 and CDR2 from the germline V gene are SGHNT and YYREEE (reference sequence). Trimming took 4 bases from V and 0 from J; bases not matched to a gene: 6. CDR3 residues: CASSPNRGRSTDTQYF. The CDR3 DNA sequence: TGTGCCAGCAGCCCTAACAGGGGGCGAAGCACAGATACGCAGTATTTT.

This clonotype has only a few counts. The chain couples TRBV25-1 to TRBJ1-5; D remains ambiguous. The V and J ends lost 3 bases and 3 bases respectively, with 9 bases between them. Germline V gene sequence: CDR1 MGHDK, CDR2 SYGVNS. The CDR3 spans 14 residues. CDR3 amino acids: CASSDGQPNQPQHF. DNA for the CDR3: TGTGCCAGCAGTGATGGGCAGCCCAATCAGCCCCAGCATTTT. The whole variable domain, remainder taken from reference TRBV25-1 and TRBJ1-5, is EADIYQTPRYLVIGTGKKITLECSQTMGHDKMYWYQQDPGMELHLIHYSYGVNSTEKGDLSSESTVSRIRTEHFPLTLESARPSHTSQYLCASSDGQPNQPQHFGDGTRLSIL.

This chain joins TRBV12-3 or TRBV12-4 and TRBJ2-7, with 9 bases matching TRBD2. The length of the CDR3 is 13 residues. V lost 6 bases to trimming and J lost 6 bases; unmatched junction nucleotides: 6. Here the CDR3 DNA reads TGTGCCAGCAGCCGAGCGGGGGGTCCCGAGCAGTACTTC. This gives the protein CASSRAGGPEQYF.

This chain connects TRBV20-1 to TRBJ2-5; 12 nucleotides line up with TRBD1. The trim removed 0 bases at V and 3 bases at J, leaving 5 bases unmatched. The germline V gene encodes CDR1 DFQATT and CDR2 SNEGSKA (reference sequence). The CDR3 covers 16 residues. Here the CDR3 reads CSARDGDRGPEETQYF. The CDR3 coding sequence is TGCAGTGCTAGAGACGGGGACAGGGGGCCTGAAGAGACCCAGTACTTC.

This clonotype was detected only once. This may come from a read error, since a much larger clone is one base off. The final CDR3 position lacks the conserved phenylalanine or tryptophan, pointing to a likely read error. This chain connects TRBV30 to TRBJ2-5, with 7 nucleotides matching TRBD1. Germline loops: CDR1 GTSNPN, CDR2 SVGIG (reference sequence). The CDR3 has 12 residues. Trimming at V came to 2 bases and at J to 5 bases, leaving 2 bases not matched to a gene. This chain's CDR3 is CAWSLRGETQYL. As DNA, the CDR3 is TGTGCCTGGAGTCTCAGGGGGGAGACCCAGTACCTC.

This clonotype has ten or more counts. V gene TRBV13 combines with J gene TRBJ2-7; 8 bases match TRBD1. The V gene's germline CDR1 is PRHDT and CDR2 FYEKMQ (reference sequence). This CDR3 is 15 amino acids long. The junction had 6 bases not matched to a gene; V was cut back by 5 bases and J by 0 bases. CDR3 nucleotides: TGTGCCAGCAGCCCACGGACAGGGCACTCCTACGAGCAGTACTTC. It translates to CASSPRTGHSYEQYF.

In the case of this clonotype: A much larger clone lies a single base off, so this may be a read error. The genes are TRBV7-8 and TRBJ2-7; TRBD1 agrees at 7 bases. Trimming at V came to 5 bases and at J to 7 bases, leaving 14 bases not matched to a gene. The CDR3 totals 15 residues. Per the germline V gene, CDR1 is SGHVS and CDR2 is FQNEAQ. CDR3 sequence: CASSPSLTGTREQYF. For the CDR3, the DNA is TGTGCCAGCAGCCCCTCTTTGACAGGGACCCGGGAGCAGTACTTC.

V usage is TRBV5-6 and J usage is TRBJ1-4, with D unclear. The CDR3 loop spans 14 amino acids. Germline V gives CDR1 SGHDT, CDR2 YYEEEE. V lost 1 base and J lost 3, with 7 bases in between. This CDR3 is CASSLRGSNEKLFF. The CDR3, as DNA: TGTGCCAGCAGCTTGCGAGGGTCTAATGAAAAACTGTTTTTT.

The CDR3 sequence: CASIYTGGPNSPLHF. CDR3 in DNA: TGTGCCAGCATCTATACTGGGGGGCCTAATTCACCCCTCCACTTT. The rearrangement joins TRBV11-2 to TRBJ1-6, with D possibly matching TRBD1 (6 bases). Germline values: CDR1 SGHAT, CDR2 FQNNGV. V was clipped by 7 bases and J by 6 bases, with 16 bases between them. The CDR3 length is 15 residues.

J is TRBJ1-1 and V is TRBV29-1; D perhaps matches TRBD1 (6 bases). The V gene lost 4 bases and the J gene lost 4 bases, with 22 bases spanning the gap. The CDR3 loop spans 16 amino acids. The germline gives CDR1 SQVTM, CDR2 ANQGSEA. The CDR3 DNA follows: TGCAGCGTTGGCGCTTCGGGGGCAGCCTATCTCACTGAAGCTTTCTTT. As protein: CSVGASGAAYLTEAFF.

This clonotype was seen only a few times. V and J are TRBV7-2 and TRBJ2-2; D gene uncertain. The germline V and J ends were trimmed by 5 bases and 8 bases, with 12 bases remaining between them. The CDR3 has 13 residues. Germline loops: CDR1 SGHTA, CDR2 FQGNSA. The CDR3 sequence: CASSVPARGELFF. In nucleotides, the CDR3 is TGTGCCAGCAGCGTCCCCGCCCGTGGGGAGCTGTTTTTT.

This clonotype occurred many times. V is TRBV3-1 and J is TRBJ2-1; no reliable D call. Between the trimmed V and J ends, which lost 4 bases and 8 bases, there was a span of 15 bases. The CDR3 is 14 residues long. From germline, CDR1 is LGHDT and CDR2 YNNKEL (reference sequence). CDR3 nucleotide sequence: TGTGCCAGCAGCCGCTTGACACTAACGGATGAGCAGTTCTTC. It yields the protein CASSRLTLTDEQFF.

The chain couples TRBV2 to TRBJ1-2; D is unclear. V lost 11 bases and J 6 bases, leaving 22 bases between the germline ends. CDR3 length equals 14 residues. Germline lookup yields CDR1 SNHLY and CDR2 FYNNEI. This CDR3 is CAGSPKDQDHGYTF. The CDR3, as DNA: TGTGCCGGGTCTCCAAAGGACCAGGACCATGGCTACACCTTC.

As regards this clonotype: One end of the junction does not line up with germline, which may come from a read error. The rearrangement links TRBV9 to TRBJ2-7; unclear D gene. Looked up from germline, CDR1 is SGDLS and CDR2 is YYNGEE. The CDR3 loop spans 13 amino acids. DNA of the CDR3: TGTGCCGGCAGCGCCGACGGGCTCTACGAGCAGTACTTC. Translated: CAGSADGLYEQYF.

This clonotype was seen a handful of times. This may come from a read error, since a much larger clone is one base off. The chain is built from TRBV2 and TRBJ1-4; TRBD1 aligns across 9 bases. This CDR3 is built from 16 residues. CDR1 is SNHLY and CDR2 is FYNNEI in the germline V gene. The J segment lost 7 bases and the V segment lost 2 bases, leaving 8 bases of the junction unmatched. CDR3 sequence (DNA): TGTGCCAGCAGTGAACCACAGGGGGCAGTGCGTGAAAAACTGTTTTTT. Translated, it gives CASSEPQGAVREKLFF.

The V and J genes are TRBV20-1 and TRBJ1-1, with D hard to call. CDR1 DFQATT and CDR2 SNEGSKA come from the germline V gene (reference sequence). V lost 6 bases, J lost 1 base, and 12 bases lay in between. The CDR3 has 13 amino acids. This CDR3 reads CSAPSPTNTEAFF. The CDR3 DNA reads TGCAGTGCCCCCTCCCCCACGAACACTGAAGCTTTCTTT.

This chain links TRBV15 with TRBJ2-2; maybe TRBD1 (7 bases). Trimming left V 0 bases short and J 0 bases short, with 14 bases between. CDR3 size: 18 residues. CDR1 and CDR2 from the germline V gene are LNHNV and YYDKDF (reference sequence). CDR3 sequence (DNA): TGTGCCACCAGCAGAGATGGAGGGGACAGAACGAACACCGGGGAGCTGTTTTTT. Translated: CATSRDGGDRTNTGELFF.

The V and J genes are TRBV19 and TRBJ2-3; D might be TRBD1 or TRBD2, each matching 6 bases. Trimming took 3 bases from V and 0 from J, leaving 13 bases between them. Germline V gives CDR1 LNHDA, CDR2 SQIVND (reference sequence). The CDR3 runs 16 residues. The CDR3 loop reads CASSMDLGGSTDTQYF. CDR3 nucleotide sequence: TGTGCCAGTAGTATGGACCTGGGGGGCAGCACAGATACGCAGTATTTT.

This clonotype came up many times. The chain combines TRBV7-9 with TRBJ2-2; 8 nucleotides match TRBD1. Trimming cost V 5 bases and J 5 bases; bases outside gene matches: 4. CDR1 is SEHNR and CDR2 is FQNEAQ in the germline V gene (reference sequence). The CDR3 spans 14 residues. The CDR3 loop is CASSEHRGTGELFF. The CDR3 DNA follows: TGTGCCAGCAGCGAGCACAGGGGGACCGGGGAGCTGTTTTTT. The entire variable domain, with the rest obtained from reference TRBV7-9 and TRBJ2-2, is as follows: DTGVSQNPRHKITKRGQNVTFRCDPISEHNRLYWYRQTLGQGPEFLTYFQNEAQLEKSRLLSDRFSAERPKGSFSTLEIQRTEQGDSAMYLCASSEHRGTGELFFGEGSRLTVL.